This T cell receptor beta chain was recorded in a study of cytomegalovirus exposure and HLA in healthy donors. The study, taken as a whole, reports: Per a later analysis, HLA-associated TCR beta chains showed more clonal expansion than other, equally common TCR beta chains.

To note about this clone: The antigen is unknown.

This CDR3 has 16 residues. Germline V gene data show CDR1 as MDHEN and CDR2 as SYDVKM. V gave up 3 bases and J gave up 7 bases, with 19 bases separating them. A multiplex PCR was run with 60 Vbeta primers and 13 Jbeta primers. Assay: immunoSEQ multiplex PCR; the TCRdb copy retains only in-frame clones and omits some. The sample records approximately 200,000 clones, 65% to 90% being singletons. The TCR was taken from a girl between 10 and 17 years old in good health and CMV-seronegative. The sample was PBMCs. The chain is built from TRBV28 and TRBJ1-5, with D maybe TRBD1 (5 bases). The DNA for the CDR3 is TGTGCCAGCAGTTTCCTAACAGGTCGGGCGGCACAGCCCCAGCATTTT. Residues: CASSFLTGRAAQPQHF.